This T cell receptor beta chain was identified during a study of T cells expressing NK-cell markers. Overall study context: It was sorted CD3+CD56-NKG2C+, CD3+CD56+NKG2C- and CD3+CD56+NKG2C+ T cells that provided the TCR beta repertoires. Study-level findings and limits: About 6 donors had dominant NKG2C+ clonotypes that comprised roughly 1.0-8% of their CD8+ T cells.

Reanalyzing the 5' RACE reads, TCRdb keeps one entry per CDR3 protein, without DNA. The table for this sample gives 300,000 or so distinct CDR3 sequences. Germline values: CDR1 SGHRS, CDR2 YFSETQ. The CDR3 is made up of 15 amino acids. Comments on this clonotype: The antigen is undetermined.

The sequencing input was blood T cells: a sorted CD56 or NKG2C T cell subset, CD4+ or CD8+ T cells, or bulk PBMC T cells (not recorded which). The sequence derives from a woman between 18 and 69 years old in good health. The chain employs TRBV5-1 and TRBJ2-3; TCRdb's assignment of TRBD2 cannot be checked, as there is no DNA. The CDR3 protein is CASSSSGGNTDTQYF.